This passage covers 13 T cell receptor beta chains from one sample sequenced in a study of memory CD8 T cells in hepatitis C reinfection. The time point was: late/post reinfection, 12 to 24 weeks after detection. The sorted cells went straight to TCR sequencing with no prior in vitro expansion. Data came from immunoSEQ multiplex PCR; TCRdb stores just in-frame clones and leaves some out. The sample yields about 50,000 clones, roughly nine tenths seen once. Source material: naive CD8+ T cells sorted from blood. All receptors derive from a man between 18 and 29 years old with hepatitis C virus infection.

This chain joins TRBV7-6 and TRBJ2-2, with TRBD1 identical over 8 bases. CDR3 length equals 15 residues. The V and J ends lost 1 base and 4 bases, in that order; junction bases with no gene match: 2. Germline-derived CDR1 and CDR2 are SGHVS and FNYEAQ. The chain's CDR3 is CASSLEQGGTGELFF. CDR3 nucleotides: TGTGCCAGCAGCTTAGAACAGGGGGGCACCGGGGAGCTGTTTTTT. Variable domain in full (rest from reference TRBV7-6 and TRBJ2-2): GAGVSQSPRYKVTKRGQDVALRCDPISGHVSLYWYRQALGQGPEFLTYFNYEAQQDKSGLPNDRFSAERPEGSISTLTIQRTEQRDSAMYRCASSLEQGGTGELFFGEGSRLTVL.

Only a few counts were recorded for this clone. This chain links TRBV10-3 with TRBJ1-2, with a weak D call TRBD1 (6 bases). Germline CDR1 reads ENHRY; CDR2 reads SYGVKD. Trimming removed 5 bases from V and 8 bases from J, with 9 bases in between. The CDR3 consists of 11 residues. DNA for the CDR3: TGTGCCATCAGTACAGGGAAGGGCTACACCTTC. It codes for CAISTGKGYTF.

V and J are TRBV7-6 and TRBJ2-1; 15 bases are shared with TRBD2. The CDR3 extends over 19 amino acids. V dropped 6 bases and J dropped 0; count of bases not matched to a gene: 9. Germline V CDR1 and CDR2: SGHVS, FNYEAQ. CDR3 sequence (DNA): TGTGCCAGCAGGAAGGGGACTAGCGGGAGGTTCGGCTCCTACAATGAGCAGTTCTTC. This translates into CASRKGTSGRFGSYNEQFF. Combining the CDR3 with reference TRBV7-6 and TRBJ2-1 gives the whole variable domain GAGVSQSPRYKVTKRGQDVALRCDPISGHVSLYWYRQALGQGPEFLTYFNYEAQQDKSGLPNDRFSAERPEGSISTLTIQRTEQRDSAMYRCASRKGTSGRFGSYNEQFFGPGTRLTVL.

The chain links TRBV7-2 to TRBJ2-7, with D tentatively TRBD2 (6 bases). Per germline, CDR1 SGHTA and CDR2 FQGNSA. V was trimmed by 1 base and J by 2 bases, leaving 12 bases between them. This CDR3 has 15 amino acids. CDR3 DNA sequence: TGTGCCAGCAGCTTAGGTGGCGGGGAAACCTACGAGCAGTACTTC. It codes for CASSLGGGETYEQYF.

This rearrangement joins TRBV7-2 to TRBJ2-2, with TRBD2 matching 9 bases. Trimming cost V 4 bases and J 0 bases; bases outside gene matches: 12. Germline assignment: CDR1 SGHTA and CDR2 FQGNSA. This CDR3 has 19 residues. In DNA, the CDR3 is TGTGCCAGCAGCTCGGGTGGCCTAGCGGGGTACGCGAACACCGGGGAGCTGTTTTTT. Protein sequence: CASSSGGLAGYANTGELFF.

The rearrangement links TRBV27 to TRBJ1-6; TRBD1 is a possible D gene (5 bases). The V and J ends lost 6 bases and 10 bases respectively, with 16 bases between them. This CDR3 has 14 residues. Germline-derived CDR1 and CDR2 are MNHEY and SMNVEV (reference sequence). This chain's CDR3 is CASSPGGEGSPLHF. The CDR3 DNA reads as TGTGCCAGCAGCCCCGGAGGGGAAGGATCACCCCTCCACTTT.

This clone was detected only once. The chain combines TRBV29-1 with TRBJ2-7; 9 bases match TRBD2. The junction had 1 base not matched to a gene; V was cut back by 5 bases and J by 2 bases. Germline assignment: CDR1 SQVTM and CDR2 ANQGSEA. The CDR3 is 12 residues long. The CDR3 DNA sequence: TGCAGCGTTTTAGCGGGAGCCTACGAGCAGTACTTC. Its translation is CSVLAGAYEQYF.

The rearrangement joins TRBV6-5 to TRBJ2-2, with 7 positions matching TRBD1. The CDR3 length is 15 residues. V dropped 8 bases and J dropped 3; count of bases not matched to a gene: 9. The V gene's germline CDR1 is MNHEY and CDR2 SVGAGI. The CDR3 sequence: CASVFRGRYTGELFF. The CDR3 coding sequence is TGTGCCAGCGTTTTTAGGGGGCGATACACCGGGGAGCTGTTTTTT.

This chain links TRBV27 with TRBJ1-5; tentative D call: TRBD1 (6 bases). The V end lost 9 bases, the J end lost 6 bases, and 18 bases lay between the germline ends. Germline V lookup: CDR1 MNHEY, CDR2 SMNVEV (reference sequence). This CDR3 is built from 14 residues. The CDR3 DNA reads TGTGCCAGTGGAGGCAGTCTGGGGGCTCAGCCCCAGCATTTT. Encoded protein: CASGGSLGAQPQHF.

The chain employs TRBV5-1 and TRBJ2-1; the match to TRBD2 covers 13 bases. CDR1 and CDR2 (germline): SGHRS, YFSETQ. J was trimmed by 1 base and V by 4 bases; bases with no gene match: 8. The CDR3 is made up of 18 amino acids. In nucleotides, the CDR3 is TGCGCCAGCAGCCAACTAGCGGGGGGGAGGGTTTCCTACAATGAGCAGTTCTTC. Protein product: CASSQLAGGRVSYNEQFF.

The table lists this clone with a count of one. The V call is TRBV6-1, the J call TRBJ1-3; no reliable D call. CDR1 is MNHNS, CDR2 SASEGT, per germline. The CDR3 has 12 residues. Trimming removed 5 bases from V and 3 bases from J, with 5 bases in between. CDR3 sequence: CASSLSGNTIYF. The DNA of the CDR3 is TGTGCCAGCAGTCTGAGTGGAAACACCATATATTTT.

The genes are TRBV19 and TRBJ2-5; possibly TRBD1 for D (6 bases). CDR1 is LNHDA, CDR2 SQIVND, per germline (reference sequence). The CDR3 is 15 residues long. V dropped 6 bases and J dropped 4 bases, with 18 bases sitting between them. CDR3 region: CASSPLQGLGETQYF. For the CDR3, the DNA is TGTGCCAGTAGCCCTCTACAGGGATTGGGAGAGACCCAGTACTTC.

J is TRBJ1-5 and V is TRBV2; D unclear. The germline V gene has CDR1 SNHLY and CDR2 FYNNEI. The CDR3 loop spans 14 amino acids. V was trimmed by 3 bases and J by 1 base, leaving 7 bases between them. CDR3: CASSDRNSNQPQHF. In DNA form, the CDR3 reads TGTGCCAGCAGTGACAGGAACAGCAATCAGCCCCAGCATTTT.